These T cell receptor beta chains were read from a single sample in a study of blood T cell repertoires in COVID-19. Generated by immunoSEQ multiplex PCR, the TCRdb table keeps only in-frame clones and is missing some. The sample gives roughly 130,000 clones, 84% of which show up once; around an eighth is in the top ten. Input material: peripheral blood. The receptor set was obtained from a woman aged 30 to 39 who had recovered from COVID-19. CDR3s include the opening cysteine and the closing phenylalanine or tryptophan. A D gene is named only where the DNA matches it firmly. The listing skips clone size in some rows; elsewhere it reads once, few, many or a size class.

V,J,D,size,CDR3,DNA
TRBV6-5,TRBJ2-1,TRBD2,-,CASSSLAGGLNEQFF,TGTGCCAGCAGTTCACTAGCGGGGGGGTTGAATGAGCAGTTCTTC
TRBV29-1,TRBJ2-3,-,-,CSVEPGGTDTQYF,TGCAGCGTTGAACCAGGGGGGACAGATACGCAGTATTTT
TRBV19,TRBJ2-4,-,-,CASRDDGGAGAKNIQYF,TGTGCCAGTAGAGACGATGGGGGGGCAGGAGCCAAAAACATTCAGTACTTC
TRBV28,TRBJ1-3,-,once,CASSSGFSGNTIYF,TGTGCCAGCAGTTCGGGTTTTTCAGGAAACACCATATATTTT
TRBV10-2,TRBJ2-4,TRBD2,-,CASSDMTSGENIQYF,TGCGCCAGCAGTGACATGACTAGCGGGGAAAACATTCAGTACTTC
TRBV3-1/TRBV3-2,TRBJ2-3,-,few,CASSQFRPTDTQYF,TGTGCCAGCAGCCAGTTCAGGCCTACAGATACGCAGTATTTT
TRBV7-2,TRBJ2-3,TRBD2,-,CASSLGIAGGGDTQYF,TGTGCCAGCAGCTTAGGGATAGCGGGGGGCGGGGATACGCAGTATTTT
TRBV18,TRBJ1-2,-,-,CASSPTQSNYGYTF,TGTGCCAGCTCACCAACACAGTCTAACTATGGCTACACCTTC
TRBV19,TRBJ1-1,-,-,CASSVILNTEAFF,TGTGCCAGTAGTGTTATCCTGAACACTGAAGCTTTCTTT
TRBV7-2,TRBJ2-7,-,-,CASSLDGGREQYF,TGTGCCAGCAGCTTAGACGGGGGGCGCGAGCAGTACTTC
TRBV15,TRBJ2-7,TRBD2,-,CATSRGEFGRSYEQYF,TGTGCCACCAGCAGGGGGGAGTTCGGGAGGTCCTACGAGCAGTACTTC
TRBV29-1,TRBJ2-2,-,-,CSVPAGLGDTGELFF,TGCAGCGTTCCTGCGGGACTGGGCGACACCGGGGAGCTGTTTTTT
TRBV5-4,TRBJ2-1,-,-,CASSLAGYEQFF,TGTGCCAGCAGCTTGGCGGGGTATGAGCAGTTCTTC
TRBV11-2,TRBJ2-1,TRBD2,-,CASSLELIAGQFF,TGTGCCAGCAGCTTAGAATTAATAGCGGGGCAGTTCTTC
TRBV3-1/TRBV3-2,TRBJ2-3,TRBD1,-,CASSHRTGGTDTQYF,TGTGCCAGCAGCCATCGGACAGGGGGCACAGATACGCAGTATTTT
TRBV7-9,TRBJ2-5,TRBD1,-,CASSLLGQGETQYF,TGTGCCAGCAGCTTATTGGGACAGGGGGAGACCCAGTACTTC
TRBV19,TRBJ2-7,-,-,CASSRTVTVEQYF,TGTGCCAGTAGTAGGACAGTCACGGTCGAGCAGTACTTC
TRBV6-5,TRBJ2-7,-,-,CATTATYEQYF,TGTGCCACGACAGCAACCTACGAGCAGTACTTC
TRBV6-5,TRBJ1-2,-,many,CASSFVSGAVAYGYTF,TGTGCCAGCAGTTTTGTGTCCGGCGCCGTAGCCTATGGCTACACCTTC
TRBV4-2,TRBJ1-1,-,-,CASSQDPQEAFF,TGTGCCAGCAGCCAAGATCCGCAGGAAGCTTTCTTT
TRBV6-5,TRBJ1-6,-,few,CASSNPGISGSPLHF,TGTGCCAGCAGTAATCCAGGGATTTCGGGTTCACCCCTCCACTTT
TRBV19,TRBJ1-5,TRBD1,-,CASSTPRGNQPQHF,TGTGCCAGTAGTACTCCCAGGGGGAATCAGCCCCAGCATTTT
TRBV3-1/TRBV3-2,TRBJ2-7,TRBD1,-,CASSQGPGTGGRASYEQYF,TGTGCCAGCAGCCAAGGTCCCGGGACAGGGGGAAGGGCCTCCTACGAGCAGTACTTC
TRBV18,TRBJ2-2,TRBD1,-,CASSPRTGFAGELFF,TGTGCCAGCTCACCTAGGACAGGGTTCGCCGGGGAGCTGTTTTTT
TRBV19,TRBJ1-3,-,-,CASSRTGASPISGNTIYF,TGTGCCAGTAGTAGAACGGGAGCCAGCCCAATCTCTGGAAACACCATATATTTT
TRBV6-6,TRBJ2-2,-,-,CASRDGTLPGELFF,TGTGCCAGCAGGGACGGGACTCTCCCCGGGGAGCTGTTTTTT
TRBV5-1,TRBJ2-7,-,-,CASSLSYSYEQYF,TGCGCCAGCAGCCTCTCGTATTCCTACGAGCAGTACTTC
TRBV7-3,TRBJ2-1,TRBD2,-,CASSLIGTSGSGAYNEQFF,TGTGCCAGCAGCTTAATTGGGACTAGCGGGAGCGGGGCCTACAATGAGCAGTTCTTC
TRBV7-9,TRBJ1-2,TRBD1,-,CASSPGTVANYGYTF,TGTGCCAGCAGCCCCGGGACAGTTGCTAACTATGGCTACACCTTC
TRBV13,TRBJ2-1,TRBD2,-,CASSSRTSPTDNEQFF,TGTGCCAGCAGCTCCCGGACTAGTCCAACCGACAATGAGCAGTTCTTC
TRBV6-5,TRBJ1-5,TRBD1,-,CASRKQGKRNQPQHF,TGTGCCAGCAGGAAACAGGGGAAACGCAATCAGCCCCAGCATTTT
TRBV5-5,TRBJ1-4,-,-,CASSSPDSPRNEKLFF,TGTGCCAGCAGCTCGCCAGACTCTCCGCGAAATGAAAAACTGTTTTTT
TRBV7-2,TRBJ1-2,-,-,CASSTVQLSGYGYTF,TGTGCCAGCAGCACGGTACAGCTAAGTGGCTATGGCTACACCTTC